The 16 T cell receptor beta chains reported below all come from one sample, sequenced in a study of blood T cell repertoires in COVID-19. Only in-frame clones appear in the TCRdb table, and some are missing; sequencing was by immunoSEQ multiplex PCR. The sample lists 180,000 or so clones; 86% were seen once. Sequenced material: peripheral blood. The source of these receptors is a man in his fifties or sixties with acute or convalescent COVID-19.

V and J are TRBV18 and TRBJ2-1; possibly TRBD2 for D (5 bases). Trimming shortened V by 6 bases and J by 8 bases, and 14 bases separated the two germline ends. CDR3 length: 13 amino acids. Germline loops: CDR1 KGHSH, CDR2 LQKENI. The CDR3 bases are TGTGCCAGCTCCCCTCGAGAGGGCCATGAGCAGTTCTTC. This sequence encodes CASSPREGHEQFF.

The chain links TRBV19 to TRBJ2-1, with TRBD2 identical over 11 bases. V lost 10 bases and J lost 8; bases outside the gene matches: 10. This CDR3 has 14 amino acids. Germline assignment: CDR1 LNHDA and CDR2 SQIVND (reference sequence). CDR3 region: CATSKLAGVDEQFF. The DNA for the CDR3 is TGTGCCACCTCAAAACTAGCGGGGGTCGATGAGCAGTTCTTC.

Only one count was recorded for this clone. The genes are TRBV4-1 and TRBJ1-5, with D unclear. The germline V gene encodes CDR1 MGHRA and CDR2 YSYEKL. The length of the CDR3 is 15 residues. V lost 4 bases and J lost 3, with 13 bases in between. CDR3 coding DNA: TGCGCCAGCAGCCCTCGAGCAGGCCTCAATCAGCCCCAGCATTTT. Amino acids: CASSPRAGLNQPQHF.

V usage is TRBV9 and J usage is TRBJ2-7; the D is unclear. The germline gives CDR1 SGDLS, CDR2 YYNGEE. This CDR3 spans 14 amino acids. The V end lost 0 bases, the J end lost 0 bases, and 7 bases lay between the germline ends. The CDR3: CASSVEWSSYEQYF. The CDR3 nucleotides read TGTGCCAGCAGCGTAGAATGGAGCTCCTACGAGCAGTACTTC. Supplemented by reference TRBV9 and TRBJ2-7, the full variable domain reads DSGVTQTPKHLITATGQRVTLRCSPRSGDLSVYWYQQSLDQGLQFLIQYYNGEERAKGNILERFSAQQFPDLHSELNLSSLELGDSALYFCASSVEWSSYEQYFGPGTRLTVT.

The rearrangement uses TRBV7-9 and TRBJ2-1, with 8 bases identical to TRBD2. The CDR3 runs to 16 residues. V was pared by 3 bases and J by 4 bases, with 8 bases of the junction left unmatched. The germline CDR1 and CDR2 sequences are SEHNR and FQNEAQ (reference sequence). CDR3 residues: CASSFKRVAGYNEQFF. The CDR3 nucleotides are TGTGCCAGCAGCTTTAAAAGGGTAGCGGGATACAATGAGCAGTTCTTC.

The V gene is TRBV5-1, the J gene TRBJ2-1, with D possibly being TRBD2 (6 bases). Deletions cut 0 bases from V and 14 bases from J, with 15 bases between. Germline V lookup: CDR1 SGHRS, CDR2 YFSETQ. This CDR3 contains 13 residues. This chain's CDR3 is CASSLGGERVKFF. The CDR3 nucleotides read TGCGCCAGCAGCTTGGGGGGCGAGCGGGTTAAGTTCTTC.

The table lists this clone with a count of one. The chain links TRBV15 to TRBJ1-4, with 7 bases lining up with TRBD1. V lost 0 bases to trimming and J lost 8 bases; unmatched junction nucleotides: 6. This CDR3 comprises 15 residues. Germline V gives CDR1 LNHNV, CDR2 YYDKDF (reference sequence). CDR3 DNA: TGTGCCACCAGCAGAGATCAGGGGGTACAAGAAAAACTGTTTTTT. It translates to CATSRDQGVQEKLFF.

This chain joins TRBV2 and TRBJ2-1, with a possible D match to TRBD2 (6 bases). Trimming pared 3 bases from V and 2 bases from J, leaving 14 bases between. The CDR3 has 16 amino acids. The germline CDR1 and CDR2 sequences are SNHLY and FYNNEI. For the CDR3, the DNA is TGTGCCAGCAGTGATGACAGCGGGCAAACCTACAATGAGCAGTTCTTC. Its protein is CASSDDSGQTYNEQFF.

The chain is built from TRBV9 and TRBJ1-2; D unclear. Trimming took off 4 bases at V and 6 bases at J, with 7 bases between the two ends. This CDR3 spans 11 amino acids. CDR1 and CDR2 from the germline V gene are SGDLS and YYNGEE. The CDR3 is CASSLRNGYTF. CDR3 sequence (DNA): TGTGCCAGCAGCTTGCGAAATGGCTACACCTTC.

This chain connects TRBV9 to TRBJ1-1; a weak D match, TRBD1 (6 bases). The CDR3 has 16 residues. Per the germline V gene, CDR1 is SGDLS and CDR2 is YYNGEE. The ends were cut back, 3 bases at V and 1 base at J, with 16 bases in the middle. The CDR3 protein is CASSASPGQPNTEAFF. The CDR3 DNA reads as TGTGCCAGCAGCGCGAGTCCGGGACAACCGAACACTGAAGCTTTCTTT.

The rearrangement links TRBV20-1 to TRBJ1-2, with D perhaps TRBD1 (5 bases). CDR1 DFQATT and CDR2 SNEGSKA come from the germline V gene (reference sequence). This CDR3 comprises 11 residues. The V end was cut by 7 bases, the J end by 6 bases, with 12 bases between. CDR3 sequence (DNA): TGCAGTGTCCGGATCAGGGATGGCTACACCTTC. It specifies CSVRIRDGYTF.

The chain couples TRBV29-1 to TRBJ1-1, with 8 bases fitting TRBD1. Germline trimming cut 5 bases from V and 6 bases from J; bases unmatched to any gene: 5. The CDR3 contains 12 residues. The germline gives CDR1 SQVTM, CDR2 ANQGSEA. The CDR3 loop reads CSVRQGRAEAFF. The CDR3 nucleotides read TGCAGCGTTAGACAGGGGCGGGCTGAAGCTTTCTTT.

This CDR3 is CASSLKRGTNTGELFF. For the CDR3, the DNA is TGTGCCAGCAGCTTAAAGCGGGGAACGAACACCGGGGAGCTGTTTTTT. The rearrangement links TRBV5-4 to TRBJ2-2; the match to TRBD2 covers 7 bases. This CDR3 is built from 16 residues. From germline, CDR1 is SGHNT and CDR2 YYREEE (reference sequence). V lost 2 bases, J lost 0 bases, and 4 bases stayed unmatched.

This clone has only one observation. The J gene is TRBJ1-5, the V gene TRBV28; TRBD1 aligns across 8 bases. CDR3 length: 18 amino acids. V was pared by 5 bases and J by 3 bases, with 15 bases of the junction left unmatched. CDR1 is MDHEN and CDR2 is SYDVKM in the germline V gene. DNA for the CDR3: TGTGCCAGCAGTCCCCCGAGACAGGGGAGGGGAAACAATCAGCCCCAGCATTTT. Amino acid sequence: CASSPPRQGRGNNQPQHF.

The chain couples TRBV15 to TRBJ1-4; 8 bases align to TRBD1. The CDR3 consists of 15 residues. CDR1 and CDR2 from the germline V gene are LNHNV and YYDKDF (reference sequence). Unmatched junction bases numbered 8, after V lost 4 bases and J lost 7 bases. The CDR3 DNA follows: TGTGCCACCAGCACCAGACAGGGGACAGGTGAAAAACTGTTTTTT. Translated: CATSTRQGTGEKLFF.

The chain recombines TRBV23-1 with TRBJ1-1; unclear D gene. TRBV23-1 belongs to the ORF category, with a function that is uncertain. The CDR3 covers 15 residues. V dropped 0 bases and J dropped 1 base, with 9 bases sitting between them. The CDR3 DNA reads as TGCGCCAGCAGTCAATCGGTGGGGAGGAACACTGAAGCTTTCTTT. It translates to CASSQSVGRNTEAFF.